This is a list of T cell receptor beta chains from one sample in a study of PD-1 blockade in classical Hodgkin lymphoma. The assay was immunoSEQ multiplex PCR, and TCRdb's table has in-frame clones only and misses some. This table has around 18,000 clones, just over 70% appearing once. The source was CD4+ T cells from blood, collected before the fourth cycle of nivolumab. These TCRs come from a human donor with classical Hodgkin lymphoma. CDR3s include the opening cysteine and the closing phenylalanine or tryptophan. A D gene is named only where the DNA matches it firmly. The listing skips clone size in some rows; elsewhere it reads once, few, many or a size class.

>TRBV19|TRBJ2-1|TRBD1|NA
TGTGCCAGTAGTATAGAGGCAGGGGGCAACAATGAGCAGTTCTTC
CASSIEAGGNNEQFF
>TRBV4-1|TRBJ1-1|TRBD1|few
TGCGCCAGCACTGGTCGTGGACAGGGTCGGTACACTGAAGCTTTCTTT
CASTGRGQGRYTEAFF
>TRBV7-9|TRBJ1-3|NA|NA
TGTGCCAGCAGCTTAGATCTTTACGTCTACTCTGGAAACACCATATATTTT
CASSLDLYVYSGNTIYF
>TRBV7-8|TRBJ2-1|NA|NA
TGTGCCAGCAGCTTAACCAGTACCTACAATGAGCAGTTCTTC
CASSLTSTYNEQFF
>TRBV18|TRBJ1-1|TRBD1|NA
TGTGCCAGCTCACTCGGACAGGGGAACACTGAAGCTTTCTTT
CASSLGQGNTEAFF
>TRBV15|TRBJ2-3|NA|few
TGTGCCACCAGCAGAGTCTGGACAACAGATACGCAGTATTTT
CATSRVWTTDTQYF
>TRBV2|TRBJ1-5|NA|NA
TGTGCCAGCAGGAGGGGGGATTGGCAGCCCCAGCATTTT
CASRRGDWQPQHF
>TRBV5-8|TRBJ2-3|TRBD2|once
TGTGCCAGCAACCCCTTGGGCGGGGGAAGCACAGATACGCAGTATTTT
CASNPLGGGSTDTQYF
>TRBV6-6|TRBJ1-4|NA|NA
TGTGCCAGCAGTGAGCGCACTAATGAAAAACTGTTTTTT
CASSERTNEKLFF
>TRBV10-3|TRBJ2-1|NA|NA
TGTGCCATCAGTGAGTCAGCCAATGAGCAGTTCTTC
CAISESANEQFF
>TRBV5-1|TRBJ2-1|TRBD2|NA
TGCGCCAGCAGCTTGAATAGCGGGAATTACAATGAGCAGTTCTTC
CASSLNSGNYNEQFF
>TRBV11-2|TRBJ2-7|TRBD2|NA
TGTGCCAGCAGCTCATACGGGACTAGCGAAACCTACGAGCAGTACTTC
CASSSYGTSETYEQYF
>TRBV7-2|TRBJ2-2|NA|NA
TGTGCCAGCAGCCCCGGGCCCGACACCGGGGAGCTGTTTTTT
CASSPGPDTGELFF
>TRBV28|TRBJ2-2|NA|once
TGTGCCAGCAGTTTAGGTAACACCGGGGAGCTGTTTTTT
CASSLGNTGELFF
>TRBV6-6|TRBJ1-1|NA|once
TGTGCCAGCAGTTCCACGGTCACTGAAGCTTTCTTT
CASSSTVTEAFF
>TRBV29-1|TRBJ2-2|NA|NA
TGCAGCGTACGAAGGGACACGGGAACCGGGGAGCTGTTTTTT
CSVRRDTGTGELFF
>TRBV6-6|TRBJ2-3|TRBD2|NA
TGTGCCAGTCGTACTACCGGGACTAGCACGGCAGATACGCAGTATTTT
CASRTTGTSTADTQYF
>TRBV5-1|TRBJ2-5|TRBD2|NA
TGCGCCAGCTCCCTAGGGCGGGAGGGAGAGACCCAGTACTTC
CASSLGREGETQYF
>TRBV4-1|TRBJ2-6|TRBD1|NA
TGCGCCAGCAGCCAAAGGGACAGGGGTACGGGGGCCAACGTCCTGACTTTC
CASSQRDRGTGANVLTF
>TRBV5-4|TRBJ1-1|NA|NA
TGTGCCAGCAGCTTGGGGCGGACTGAAGCTTTCTTT
CASSLGRTEAFF
>TRBV5-4|TRBJ2-7|TRBD2|NA
TGTGCCAGCAGCTTAGCGGGAAAGCACTACGAGCAGTACTTC
CASSLAGKHYEQYF
>TRBV9|TRBJ2-3|NA|NA
TGTGCCAGCAGCCCCACCCTTGCGGGGCGAACCACAGATACGCAGTATTTT
CASSPTLAGRTTDTQYF
>TRBV9|TRBJ1-1|NA|NA
TGTGCCAGCGGGGGACAGAACACTGAAGCTTTCTTT
CASGGQNTEAFF
>TRBV19|TRBJ1-3|NA|NA
TGTGCCAGTAGTCCACCCTCTGGAAACACCATATATTTT
CASSPPSGNTIYF
>TRBV5-6|TRBJ2-5|NA|NA
TGTGCCAGCAGCTTGTTTTGGAGGCAAGAGACCCAGTACTTC
CASSLFWRQETQYF
>TRBV21-1|TRBJ2-5|NA|NA
TGTGCCAGCAGCAAAGTTGAGAGTTCGGGGACCCAGTACTTC
CASSKVESSGTQYF
>TRBV27|TRBJ2-5|NA|NA
TGTGCCAGCAGTTTATTTGGCGGGGAGACCCAGTACTTC
CASSLFGGETQYF
>TRBV2|TRBJ1-1|TRBD1|NA
TGTGCCAGCAGCGGACAGGGTCCTGGGGTCACTGAAGCTTTCTTT
CASSGQGPGVTEAFF
>TRBV7-3|TRBJ1-1|NA|NA
TGTGCCAGCAGCTTGGATGGGGCTTTGAACACTGAAGCTTTCTTT
CASSLDGALNTEAFF
>TRBV4-3|TRBJ1-2|TRBD1|NA
TGCGCCAGCAGCCAAGACGAGGGGGCGTATGGTGGCTACACCTTC
CASSQDEGAYGGYTF
>TRBV9|TRBJ1-1|TRBD1|once
TGTGCCAGCAGCGAGACTGACAGGGGGCGATGGGACACTGAAGCTTTCTTT
CASSETDRGRWDTEAFF
>TRBV2|TRBJ1-1|NA|once
TGTGCCAGCACAGGGGAGCGGGGCACTGAAGCTTTCTTT
CASTGERGTEAFF
>TRBV20-1|TRBJ2-5|NA|NA
TGCAGTGCTGGGATGGGGGGGACCCAGTACTTC
CSAGMGGTQYF
>TRBV11-2|TRBJ2-1|NA|NA
TGTGCCAGCAGCTTACGCCGAGCAGGGATCCATGAGCAGTTCTTC
CASSLRRAGIHEQFF
>TRBV6-5|TRBJ2-5|NA|few
TGTGCCAGCAGTTACGGACGGACCCCCCAGCACTTC
CASSYGRTPQHF
>TRBV25-1|TRBJ2-1|NA|NA
TGTGCCAGCAGGACGACAGGTAAGGGTGGCAATGAGCAGTTCTTC
CASRTTGKGGNEQFF
>TRBV28|TRBJ2-1|TRBD2|NA
TGTGCCAGCAGCCCCCTTTTCGTGTGGACTAGCGGACCAACCTACAATGAGCAGTTCTTC
CASSPLFVWTSGPTYNEQFF
>TRBV7-2|TRBJ1-4|NA|NA
TGTGCCAGCAGTTTAAATAACAATGAAAAACTGTTTTTT
CASSLNNNEKLFF
>TRBV5-6|TRBJ1-1|NA|few
TGTGCCAGCAGCTTGGATCAACCCCTGGTCCGGAGCACTGAAGCTTTCTTT
CASSLDQPLVRSTEAFF
>TRBV29-1|TRBJ2-5|NA|once
TGCAGCGTTGCCAGGGGAGGCGGGCAAGAGACCCAGTACTTC
CSVARGGGQETQYF